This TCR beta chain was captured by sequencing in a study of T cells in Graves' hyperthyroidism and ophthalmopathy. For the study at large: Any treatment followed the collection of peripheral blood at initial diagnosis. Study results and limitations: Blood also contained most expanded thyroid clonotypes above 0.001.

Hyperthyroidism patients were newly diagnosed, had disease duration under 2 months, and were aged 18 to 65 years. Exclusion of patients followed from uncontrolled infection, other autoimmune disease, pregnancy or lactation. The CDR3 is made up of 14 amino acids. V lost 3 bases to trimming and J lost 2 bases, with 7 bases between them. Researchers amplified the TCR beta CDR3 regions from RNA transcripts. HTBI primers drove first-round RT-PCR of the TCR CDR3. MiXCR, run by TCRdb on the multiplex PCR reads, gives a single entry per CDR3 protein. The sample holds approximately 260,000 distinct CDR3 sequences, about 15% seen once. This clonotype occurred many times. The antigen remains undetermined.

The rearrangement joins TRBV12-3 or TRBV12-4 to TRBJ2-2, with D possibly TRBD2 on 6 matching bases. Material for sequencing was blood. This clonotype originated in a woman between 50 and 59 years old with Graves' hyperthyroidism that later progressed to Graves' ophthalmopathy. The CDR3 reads CASSFGRNTGELFF. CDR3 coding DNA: TGTGCCAGCAGTTTCGGGAGAAACACCGGGGAGCTGTTTTTT.